This T cell receptor beta chain was identified in a study of T-cell memory formation after mild COVID-19. Study-wide background: The two donors had largely donor-specific TCR clusters. Study conclusions and caveats: Day 15 to 85 contractors were CD4/CD8 balanced; later expanders leaned CD4+. The finding that pre-infection memory included some responding clones suggested that cross-reactive memory joined.

This clonotype was detected many times. Its specificity is unknown. The germline V and J ends were trimmed by 5 bases and 1 base, with 17 bases remaining between them. Per germline, CDR1 MNHEY and CDR2 SVGAGI. The CDR3 is 17 amino acids. TCRdb reanalysed the 5' RACE reads using MiXCR and keeps one entry per CDR3 protein. The table has around 250,000 distinct CDR3 sequences, roughly 9.4% seen once. The origin of this receptor is a man aged 18 to 30 who had mild COVID-19 (a few samples of this study predate the infection). Cell type and time point are not known. This sequence joins TRBV6-5 and TRBJ2-2, with D possibly matching TRBD2 (6 bases). Material: PBMCs or a T cell subset sorted from them (not recorded which). The CDR3 DNA is TGTGCCAGCAGTCCTGGGTCCGGGAGACGGAACACCGGGGAGCTGTTTTTT. Translated: CASSPGSGRRNTGELFF.